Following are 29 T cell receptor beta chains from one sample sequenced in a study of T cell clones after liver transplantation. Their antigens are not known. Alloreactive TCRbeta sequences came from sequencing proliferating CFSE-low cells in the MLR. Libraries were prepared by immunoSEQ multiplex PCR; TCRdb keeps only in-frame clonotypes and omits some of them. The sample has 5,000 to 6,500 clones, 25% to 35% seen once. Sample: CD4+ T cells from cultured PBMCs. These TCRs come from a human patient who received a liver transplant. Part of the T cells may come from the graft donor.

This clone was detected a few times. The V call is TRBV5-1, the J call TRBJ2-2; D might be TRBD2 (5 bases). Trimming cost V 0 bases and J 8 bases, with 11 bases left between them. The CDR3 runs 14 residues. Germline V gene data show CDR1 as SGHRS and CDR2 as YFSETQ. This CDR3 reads CASSLDGGPGELFF. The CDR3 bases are TGCGCCAGCAGCTTGGACGGAGGCCCTGGGGAGCTGTTTTTT.

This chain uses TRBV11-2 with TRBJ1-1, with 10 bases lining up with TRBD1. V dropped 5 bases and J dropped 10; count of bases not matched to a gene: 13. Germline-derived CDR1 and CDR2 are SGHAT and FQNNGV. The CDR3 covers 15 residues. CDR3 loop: CASSPRDRGGKGAFF. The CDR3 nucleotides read TGTGCCAGCAGCCCCCGGGACAGGGGAGGAAAGGGAGCTTTCTTT.

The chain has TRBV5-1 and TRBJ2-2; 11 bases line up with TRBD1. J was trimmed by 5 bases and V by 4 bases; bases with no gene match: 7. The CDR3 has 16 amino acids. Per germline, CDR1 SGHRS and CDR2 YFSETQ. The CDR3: CASSRGQGAGTGELFF. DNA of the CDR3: TGCGCCAGCAGCCGAGGACAGGGGGCAGGGACCGGGGAGCTGTTTTTT.

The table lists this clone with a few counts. The CDR3 loop is CASSSNTGGQETQYF. CDR3 DNA sequence: TGCGCCAGCAGCAGCAATACAGGGGGGCAAGAGACCCAGTACTTC. The chain links TRBV5-1 to TRBJ2-5; 8 positions match TRBD1. CDR1 is SGHRS and CDR2 is YFSETQ in the germline V gene. The junction had 7 bases not matched to a gene; V was cut back by 4 bases and J by 2 bases. The CDR3 length is 15 residues.

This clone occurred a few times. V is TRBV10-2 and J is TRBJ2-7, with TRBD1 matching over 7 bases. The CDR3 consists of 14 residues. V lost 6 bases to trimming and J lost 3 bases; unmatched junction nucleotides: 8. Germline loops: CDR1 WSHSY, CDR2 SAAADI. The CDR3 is CASSPDRQYYEQYF. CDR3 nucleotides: TGCGCCAGCAGCCCGGACAGGCAATACTACGAGCAGTACTTC.

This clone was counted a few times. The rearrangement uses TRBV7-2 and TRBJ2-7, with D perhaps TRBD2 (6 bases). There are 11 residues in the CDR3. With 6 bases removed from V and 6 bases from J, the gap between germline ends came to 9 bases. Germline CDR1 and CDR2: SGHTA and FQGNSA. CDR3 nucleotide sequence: TGTGCCAGCAGACGGAGGGGCGAGCAGTACTTC. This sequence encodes CASRRRGEQYF.

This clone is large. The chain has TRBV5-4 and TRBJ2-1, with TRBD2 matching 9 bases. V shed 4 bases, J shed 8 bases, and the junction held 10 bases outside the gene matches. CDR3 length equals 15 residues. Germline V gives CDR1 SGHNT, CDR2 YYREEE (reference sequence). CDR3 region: CASSQPSGKSYEQFF. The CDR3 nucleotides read TGTGCCAGCAGCCAACCTAGCGGGAAGTCCTATGAGCAGTTCTTC.

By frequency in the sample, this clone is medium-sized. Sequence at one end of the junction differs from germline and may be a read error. The CDR3 sequence is CPPRGLGGEKLFF. Here the CDR3 DNA reads TGCCCCCCTAGGGGGCTGGGAGGTGAAAAACTGTTTTTT. The rearrangement links TRBV30 to TRBJ1-4, with 7 bases matching TRBD1. Germline V gives CDR1 GTSNPN, CDR2 SVGIG (reference sequence). The CDR3 spans 13 residues. The entire variable domain, with the rest obtained from reference TRBV30 and TRBJ1-4, is as follows: SQTIHQWPATLVQPVGSPLSLECTVEGTSNPNLYWYRQAAGRGLQLLFYSVGIGQISSEVPQNLSASRPQDRQFILSSKKLLLSDSGFYLCPPRGLGGEKLFFGSGTQLSVL.

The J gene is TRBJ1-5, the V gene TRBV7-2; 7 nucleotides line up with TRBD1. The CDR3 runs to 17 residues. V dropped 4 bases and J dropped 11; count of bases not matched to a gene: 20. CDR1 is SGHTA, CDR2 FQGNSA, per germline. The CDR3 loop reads CASSSSLGGTAALAQHF. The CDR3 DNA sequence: TGTGCCAGCAGCTCATCCCTGGGCGGGACAGCCGCGTTAGCCCAGCATTTT. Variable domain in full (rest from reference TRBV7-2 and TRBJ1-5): GAGVSQSPSNKVTEKGKDVELRCDPISGHTALYWYRQSLGQGLEFLIYFQGNSAPDKSGLPSDRFSAERTGGSVSTLTIQRTQQEDSAVYLCASSSSLGGTAALAQHFGDGTRLSIL.

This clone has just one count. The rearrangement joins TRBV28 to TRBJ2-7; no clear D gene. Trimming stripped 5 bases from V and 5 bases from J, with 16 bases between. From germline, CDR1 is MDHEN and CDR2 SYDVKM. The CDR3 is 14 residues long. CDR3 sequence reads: CASSVRWLLDEQYF. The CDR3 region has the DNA TGTGCCAGCAGTGTGCGGTGGCTCCTTGACGAGCAGTACTTC.

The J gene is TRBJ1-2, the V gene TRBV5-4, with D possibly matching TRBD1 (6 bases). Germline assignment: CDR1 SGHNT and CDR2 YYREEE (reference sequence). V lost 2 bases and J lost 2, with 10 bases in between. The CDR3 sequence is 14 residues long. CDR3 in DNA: TGTGCCAGCAGCTTCTGGGGGGCCAACTATGGCTACACCTTC. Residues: CASSFWGANYGYTF.

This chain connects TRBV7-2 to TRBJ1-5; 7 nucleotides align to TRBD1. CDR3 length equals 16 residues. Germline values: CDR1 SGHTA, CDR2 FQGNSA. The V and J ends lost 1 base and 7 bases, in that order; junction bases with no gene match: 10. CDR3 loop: CASSLGGGGQYQPQHF. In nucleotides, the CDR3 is TGTGCCAGCAGCTTAGGAGGAGGGGGACAGTACCAGCCCCAGCATTTT.

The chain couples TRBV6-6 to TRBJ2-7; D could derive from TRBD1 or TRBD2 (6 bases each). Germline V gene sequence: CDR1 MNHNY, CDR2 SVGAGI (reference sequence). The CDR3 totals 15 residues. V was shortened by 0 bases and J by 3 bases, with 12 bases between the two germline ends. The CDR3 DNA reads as TGTGCCAGCAGTTACTCGGGGGGCCTAGGCTACGAGCAGTACTTC. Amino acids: CASSYSGGLGYEQYF.

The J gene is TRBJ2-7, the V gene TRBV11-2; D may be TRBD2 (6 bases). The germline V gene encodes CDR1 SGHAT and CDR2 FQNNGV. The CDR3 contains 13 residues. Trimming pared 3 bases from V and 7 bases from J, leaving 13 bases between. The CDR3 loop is CASSFGGRREQYF. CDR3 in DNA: TGTGCCAGCAGCTTCGGGGGTCGGCGGGAGCAGTACTTC.

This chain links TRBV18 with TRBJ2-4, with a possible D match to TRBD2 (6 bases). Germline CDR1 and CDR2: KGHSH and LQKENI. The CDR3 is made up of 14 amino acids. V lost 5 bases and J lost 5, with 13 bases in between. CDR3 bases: TGTGCCAGCTCAGTGTATACGGGGGAAAACATTCAGTACTTC. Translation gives CASSVYTGENIQYF.

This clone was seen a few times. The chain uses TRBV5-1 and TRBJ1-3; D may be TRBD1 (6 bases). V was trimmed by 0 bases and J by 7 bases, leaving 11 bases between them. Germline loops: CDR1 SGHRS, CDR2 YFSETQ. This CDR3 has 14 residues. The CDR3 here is CASSLGPGANTIYF. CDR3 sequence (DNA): TGCGCCAGCAGCTTGGGGCCGGGGGCCAACACCATATATTTT.

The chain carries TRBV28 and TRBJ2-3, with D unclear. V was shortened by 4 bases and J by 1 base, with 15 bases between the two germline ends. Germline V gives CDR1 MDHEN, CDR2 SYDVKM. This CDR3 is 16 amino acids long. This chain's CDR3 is CASSSPIGGGTDTQYF. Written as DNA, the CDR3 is TGTGCCAGCAGTTCGCCCATAGGTGGGGGCACAGATACGCAGTATTTT.

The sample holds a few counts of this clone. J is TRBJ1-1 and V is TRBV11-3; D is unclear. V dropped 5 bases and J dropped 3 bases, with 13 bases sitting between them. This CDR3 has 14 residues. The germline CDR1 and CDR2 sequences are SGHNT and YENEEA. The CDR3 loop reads CASSPLGIYTEAFF. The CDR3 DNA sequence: TGTGCCAGCAGCCCCCTCGGCATTTACACTGAAGCTTTCTTT.

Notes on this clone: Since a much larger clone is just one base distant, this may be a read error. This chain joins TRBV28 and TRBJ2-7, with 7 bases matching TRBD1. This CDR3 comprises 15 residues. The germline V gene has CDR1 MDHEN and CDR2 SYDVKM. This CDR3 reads CARSLIPAGGYEQYF. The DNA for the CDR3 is TGTGCCCGCAGTTTAATTCCGGCAGGGGGCTACGAGCAGTACTTC.

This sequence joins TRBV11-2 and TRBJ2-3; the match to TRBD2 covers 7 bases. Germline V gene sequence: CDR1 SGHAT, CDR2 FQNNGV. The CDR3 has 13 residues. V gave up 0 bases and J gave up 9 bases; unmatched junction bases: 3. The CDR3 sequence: CASSLDREETQYF. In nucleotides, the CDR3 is TGTGCCAGCAGCTTAGATCGGGAGGAGACGCAGTATTTT.

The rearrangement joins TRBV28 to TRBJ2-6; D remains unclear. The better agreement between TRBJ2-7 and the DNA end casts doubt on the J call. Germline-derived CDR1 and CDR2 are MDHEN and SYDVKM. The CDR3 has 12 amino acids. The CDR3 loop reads CASSMATYEQYF. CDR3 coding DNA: TGTGCCAGCAGTATGGCGACCTACGAGCAGTACTTC.

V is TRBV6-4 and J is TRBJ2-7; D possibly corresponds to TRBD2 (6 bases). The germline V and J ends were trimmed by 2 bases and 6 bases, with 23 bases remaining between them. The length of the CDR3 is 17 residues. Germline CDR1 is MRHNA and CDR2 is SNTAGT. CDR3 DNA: TGTGCCAGCAGTGACGCCCCCCCCACGGGAGATTCCCTCGAGCAGTACTTC. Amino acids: CASSDAPPTGDSLEQYF.

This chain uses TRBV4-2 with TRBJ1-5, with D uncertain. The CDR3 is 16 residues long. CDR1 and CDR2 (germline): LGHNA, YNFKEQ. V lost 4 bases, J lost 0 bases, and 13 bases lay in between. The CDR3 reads CASSRTDGDSNQPQHF. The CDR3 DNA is TGTGCCAGCAGCCGCACGGACGGAGATAGCAATCAGCCCCAGCATTTT.

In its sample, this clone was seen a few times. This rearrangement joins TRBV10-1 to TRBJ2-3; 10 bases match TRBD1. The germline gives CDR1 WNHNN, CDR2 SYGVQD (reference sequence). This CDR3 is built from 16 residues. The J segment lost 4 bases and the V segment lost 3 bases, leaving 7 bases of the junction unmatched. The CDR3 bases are TGCGCCAGCAGTGACCGGGACAGGGGACGCGCAGATACGCAGTATTTT. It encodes CASSDRDRGRADTQYF.

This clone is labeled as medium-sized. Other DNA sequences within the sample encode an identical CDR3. The CDR3 DNA sequence: TGTGCCAGCAGCCCGACAGGGGACTATGGCTACACCTTC. Amino acid sequence: CASSPTGDYGYTF. The rearrangement joins TRBV6-6 to TRBJ1-2; 8 bases align to TRBD1. The CDR3 runs to 13 residues. V gave up 6 bases and J gave up 3 bases; unmatched junction bases: 3. Germline V lookup: CDR1 MNHNY, CDR2 SVGAGI (reference sequence).

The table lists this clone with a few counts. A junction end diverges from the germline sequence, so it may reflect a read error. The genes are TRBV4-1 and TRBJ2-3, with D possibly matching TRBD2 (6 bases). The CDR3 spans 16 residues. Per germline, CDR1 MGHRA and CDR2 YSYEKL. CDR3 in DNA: TGTGCCAGCAGCCAAGATCTCAGCGGGAGCACAGATACGCAGTATTTT. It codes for CASSQDLSGSTDTQYF.

CDR3 nucleotides: TGCGCCAGCAGCTTCACCCGGGACAGCGCTACATACTTC. Residues: CASSFTRDSATYF. This rearrangement joins TRBV5-1 to TRBJ2-7; 7 bases map to TRBD1. CDR1 is SGHRS and CDR2 is YFSETQ in the germline V gene. V trimming: 2 bases; J trimming: 13 bases; junction bases outside the gene matches: 12. The CDR3 loop spans 13 amino acids.

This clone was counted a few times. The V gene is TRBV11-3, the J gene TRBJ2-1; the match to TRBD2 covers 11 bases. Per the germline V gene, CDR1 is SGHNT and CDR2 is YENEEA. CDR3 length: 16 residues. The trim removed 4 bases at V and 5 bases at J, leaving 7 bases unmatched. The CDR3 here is CASSSAGTSGNNEQFF. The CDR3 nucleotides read TGTGCCAGCAGCTCCGCCGGGACTAGCGGAAACAATGAGCAGTTCTTC. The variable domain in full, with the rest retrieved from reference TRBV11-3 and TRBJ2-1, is EAGVVQSPRYKIIEKKQPVAFWCNPISGHNTLYWYLQNLGQGPELLIRYENEEAVDDSQLPKDRFSAERLKGVDSTLKIQPAELGDSAVYLCASSSAGTSGNNEQFFGPGTRLTVL.

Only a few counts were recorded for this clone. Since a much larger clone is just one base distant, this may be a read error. In DNA, the CDR3 is TGTGCCAGCGAGTATAGCAATCCGCCCCAGCATTTT. Translation gives CASEYSNPPQHF. The V gene is TRBV28, the J gene TRBJ1-5; D remains ambiguous. Germline V gene lookup returns CDR1 MDHEN and CDR2 SYDVKM. There are 12 residues in the CDR3.